What follows are 3 T cell receptor beta chains derived from one specimen sequenced in a study of T-cell reconstitution after alpha-beta-depleted transplantation in children. It was with unique molecular identifiers that the TCRbeta library was prepared. From the PCR reads, TCRdb called clonotypes with MiXCR, one entry per CDR3 protein. The data hold fewer than 550,000 distinct CDR3 sequences, with about an eighth observed a single time. Sequencing was performed on PBMCs, mostly from graft donor cells, taken 180 days after TCRalphabeta/CD19-depleted stem cell transplant. These TCRs come from a female patient aged 2-10 years who had a stem cell transplant for aplastic anemia, so the T cells may come from the graft donor.

This clonotype has at least ten counts. This chain connects TRBV10-3 to TRBJ2-3; D perhaps matches TRBD2 (5 bases). Germline V gene lookup returns CDR1 ENHRY and CDR2 SYGVKD. The V end lost 7 bases, the J end lost 7 bases, and 9 bases lay between the germline ends. CDR3 length: 11 amino acids. The CDR3 is CAITNGNTQYF. The CDR3 DNA reads TGTGCCATCACCAACGGGAATACGCAGTATTTT.

The chain joins TRBV3-1 to TRBJ1-6; D unclear. The CDR3 length is 14 residues. Trimming removed 0 bases at V and 10 bases at J, with 10 bases between. CDR1 and CDR2 from the germline V gene are LGHDT and YNNKEL (reference sequence). The CDR3 loop is CASSQDSWTSPLHF. CDR3 sequence (DNA): TGTGCCAGCAGCCAAGATAGCTGGACCTCACCCCTCCACTTT.

This rearrangement joins TRBV15 to TRBJ1-4; D gene unclear. Germline V lookup: CDR1 LNHNV, CDR2 YYDKDF (reference sequence). The CDR3 runs 16 residues. Trimming stripped 0 bases from V and 5 bases from J, with 13 bases between. The CDR3 reads CATSRDFGSANEKLFF. In DNA, the CDR3 is TGTGCCACCAGCAGAGATTTCGGCAGTGCGAATGAAAAACTGTTTTTT.